This note documents a single TCR beta chain sequence. Its antigen is unknown. Preparation of the TCRbeta library used unique molecular identifiers. Each CDR3 protein is one row after TCRdb ran MiXCR on the PCR reads. Of around 490,000 distinct CDR3 sequences listed, over 10% are singletons. This sample was included in a study of T-cell reconstitution after alpha-beta-depleted transplantation in children. Findings and limits, study-wide: Expanded graft clones, several hundred of them, were reportedly the source of alpha-beta T cells about two months after transplant. Newly produced T cells mostly provided counts and TCRbeta diversity after one year, as hyperexpanded clones declined. Surviving recipient T cells and thymic progenitors accounted for the high day-60 TCRbeta diversity observed in some patients.

This CDR3 is 15 amino acids long. Trimming shortened V by 1 base and J by 1 base, and 10 bases separated the two germline ends. Looked up from germline, CDR1 is KGHSH and CDR2 is LQKENI. The source is a female patient aged 2 to 10 who had a stem cell transplant for aplastic anemia, so the T cells may come from the graft donor. The V call is TRBV18, the J call TRBJ1-1; D is perhaps TRBD1 (6 bases). The sequences come from PBMCs, mostly from graft donor cells, collected 180 days after TCRalphabeta/CD19-depleted stem cell transplant. CDR3 sequence (DNA): TGTGCCAGCTCACCACTAGGGACAACGAACACTGAAGCTTTCTTT. It specifies CASSPLGTTNTEAFF.